The 11 T cell receptor beta chains reported below all come from one sample, sequenced in a study of CD8+ T cells in alopecia areata. The sequencing template was cDNA reverse transcribed from extracted RNA. Generated by immunoSEQ multiplex PCR, the TCRdb table keeps only in-frame clones and is missing some. This sample has approximately 150,000 clones, with approximately 60% found just once. Sequencing input: CD4+ T cells sorted from blood. These receptors were taken from a human donor in good health.

This clone was seen only a few times. V usage is TRBV29-1 and J usage is TRBJ2-5; no definite D call. The V gene lost 4 bases and the J gene lost 5 bases, with 8 bases spanning the gap. This CDR3 has 11 residues. Germline V gene sequence: CDR1 SQVTM, CDR2 ANQGSEA. The CDR3, as DNA: TGCAGCGTTGTGGAGTGGGAGACCCAGTACTTC. This translates into CSVVEWETQYF.

The V call is TRBV5-6, the J call TRBJ1-5; D gene unclear. Trimming cost V 4 bases and J 7 bases, with 12 bases left between them. Germline CDR1 and CDR2: SGHDT and YYEEEE. The length of the CDR3 is 13 residues. The CDR3 reads CASSASPGQPQHF. DNA for the CDR3: TGTGCCAGCAGCGCTTCCCCGGGGCAGCCCCAGCATTTT.

This clone has just a few counts. V and J are TRBV15 and TRBJ2-2; possible D gene TRBD2, 5 bases. CDR3 length: 17 amino acids. CDR1 and CDR2 from the germline V gene are LNHNV and YYDKDF (reference sequence). V lost 0 bases and J lost 1, with 12 bases in between. CDR3 residues: CATSRDRERLNTGELFF. CDR3 in DNA: TGTGCCACCAGCAGAGATAGGGAGCGCCTGAACACCGGGGAGCTGTTTTTT.

The count of this clone is one. The same CDR3 can be traced to other DNA sequences in this sample. The genes are TRBV29-1 and TRBJ1-1, with TRBD1 as a possible D gene (6 bases). The CDR3 extends over 12 amino acids. The ends were cut back, 6 bases at V and 2 bases at J, with 10 bases in the middle. Germline V gene data show CDR1 as SQVTM and CDR2 as ANQGSEA. The CDR3, as DNA: TGCAGCGTGAGGGGGGGTAACACTGAAGCTTTCTTT. This codes for CSVRGGNTEAFF.

This clone came up once. The J gene is TRBJ2-5, the V gene TRBV10-3; 9 bases are shared with TRBD1. This CDR3 contains 13 residues. Germline loops: CDR1 ENHRY, CDR2 SYGVKD. V shed 8 bases and J 4 bases; nucleotides not matched to a gene: 5. The CDR3, as DNA: TGTGCCATCGCGGAACAGGGGGCAGAGACCCAGTACTTC. This sequence encodes CAIAEQGAETQYF.

The rearrangement uses TRBV30 and TRBJ1-1; D is ambiguous. Germline V lookup: CDR1 GTSNPN, CDR2 SVGIG (reference sequence). The V and J ends lost 0 bases and 0 bases respectively, with 5 bases between them. This CDR3 comprises 13 residues. The CDR3 DNA reads TGTGCCTGGAGTGTAGACATGAACACTGAAGCTTTCTTT. Its translation: CAWSVDMNTEAFF.

The chain links TRBV15 to TRBJ2-5; no firm D call. The CDR3 sequence is 13 residues long. CDR1 LNHNV and CDR2 YYDKDF come from the germline V gene (reference sequence). V lost 1 base and J lost 5, with 8 bases in between. The CDR3 DNA is TGTGCCACCAGCAGAGCCTCGGAGGAGACCCAGTACTTC. Translated, it gives CATSRASEETQYF.

About this clone: This may be a read error: a much more frequent sequence differs by one nucleotide. This specimen includes other DNA sequences encoding the same CDR3. This chain links TRBV7-9 with TRBJ2-7; no definite D call. CDR1 SEHNR and CDR2 FQNEAQ come from the germline V gene (reference sequence). V was shortened by 2 bases and J by 2 bases, with 1 base between the two germline ends. The CDR3 has 11 amino acids. DNA of the CDR3: TGTGCCAGCAGCTTAACCTACGAGCAGTACTTC. Protein product: CASSLTYEQYF. Variable domain in full (rest from reference TRBV7-9 and TRBJ2-7): DTGVSQNPRHKITKRGQNVTFRCDPISEHNRLYWYRQTLGQGPEFLTYFQNEAQLEKSRLLSDRFSAERPKGSFSTLEIQRTEQGDSAMYLCASSLTYEQYFGPGTRLTVT.

This clone was counted a few times. The rearrangement uses TRBV29-1 and TRBJ2-1; 10 bases agree with TRBD2. Germline trimming cut 2 bases from V and 6 bases from J; bases unmatched to any gene: 4. The CDR3 runs 14 residues. Germline assignment: CDR1 SQVTM and CDR2 ANQGSEA. The chain's CDR3 is CSVESSGSFNEQFF. The CDR3 DNA sequence: TGCAGCGTTGAATCTAGCGGGAGTTTCAATGAGCAGTTCTTC.

Of note for this clone: Other DNA sequences in the same sample also yield this CDR3. V usage is TRBV5-6 and J usage is TRBJ2-6; D is undetermined. Germline CDR1 is SGHDT and CDR2 is YYEEEE. V was cut by 7 bases and J by 0 bases, with 5 bases left in between. The CDR3 has 13 residues. The chain's CDR3 is CASESSGANVLTF. In nucleotides, the CDR3 is TGTGCCAGCGAGTCCTCTGGGGCCAACGTCCTGACTTTC.

V and J are TRBV29-1 and TRBJ2-2, with D perhaps TRBD2 (6 bases). The CDR3 sequence is 12 residues long. V was clipped by 7 bases and J by 6 bases, with 12 bases between them. The germline V gene has CDR1 SQVTM and CDR2 ANQGSEA. DNA for the CDR3: TGCAGCGGCGGTTTAGCGGCCGGGGAGCTGTTTTTT. It is translated as CSGGLAAGELFF.